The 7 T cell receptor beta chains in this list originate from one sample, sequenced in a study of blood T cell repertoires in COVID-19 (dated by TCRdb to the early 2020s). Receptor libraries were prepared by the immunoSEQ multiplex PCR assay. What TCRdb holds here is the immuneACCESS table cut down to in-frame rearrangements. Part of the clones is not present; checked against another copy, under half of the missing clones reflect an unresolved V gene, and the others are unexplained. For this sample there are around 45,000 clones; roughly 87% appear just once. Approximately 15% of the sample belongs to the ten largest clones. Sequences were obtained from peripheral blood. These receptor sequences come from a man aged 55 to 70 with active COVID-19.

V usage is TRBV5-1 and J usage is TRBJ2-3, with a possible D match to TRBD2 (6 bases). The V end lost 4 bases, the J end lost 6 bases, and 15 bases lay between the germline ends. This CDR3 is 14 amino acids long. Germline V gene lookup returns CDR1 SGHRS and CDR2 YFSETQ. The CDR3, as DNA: TGCGCCAGCAGCCACCGGGGGACTCCCGATACGCAGTATTTT. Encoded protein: CASSHRGTPDTQYF. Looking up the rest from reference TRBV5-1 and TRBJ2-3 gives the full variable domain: KAGVTQTPRYLIKTRGQQVTLSCSPISGHRSVSWYQQTPGQGLQFLFEYFSETQRNKGNFPGRFSGRQFSNSRSEMNVSTLELGDSALYLCASSHRGTPDTQYFGPGTRLTVL.

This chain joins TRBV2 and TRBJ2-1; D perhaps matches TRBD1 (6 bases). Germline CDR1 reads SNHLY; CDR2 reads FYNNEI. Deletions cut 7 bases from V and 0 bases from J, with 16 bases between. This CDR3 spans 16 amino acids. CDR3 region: CASTRLGAYSYNEQFF. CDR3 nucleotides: TGTGCCAGCACCCGGTTGGGGGCCTACTCCTACAATGAGCAGTTCTTC.

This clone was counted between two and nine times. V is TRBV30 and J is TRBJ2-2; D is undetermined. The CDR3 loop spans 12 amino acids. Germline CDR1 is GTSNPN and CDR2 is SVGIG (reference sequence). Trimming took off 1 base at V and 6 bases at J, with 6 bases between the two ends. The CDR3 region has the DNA TGTGCCTGGAGTGACTTTTCCGGGGAGCTGTTTTTT. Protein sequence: CAWSDFSGELFF.

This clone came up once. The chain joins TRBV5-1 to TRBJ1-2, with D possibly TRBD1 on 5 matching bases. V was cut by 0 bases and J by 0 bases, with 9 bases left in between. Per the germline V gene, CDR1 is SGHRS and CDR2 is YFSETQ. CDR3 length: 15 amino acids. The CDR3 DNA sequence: TGCGCCAGCAGCTTGGAGGGGAACACTAACTATGGCTACACCTTC. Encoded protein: CASSLEGNTNYGYTF.

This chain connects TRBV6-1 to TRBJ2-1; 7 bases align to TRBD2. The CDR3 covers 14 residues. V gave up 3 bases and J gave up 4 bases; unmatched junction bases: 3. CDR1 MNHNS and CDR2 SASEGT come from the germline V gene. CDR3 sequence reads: CASSEGGGYNEQFF. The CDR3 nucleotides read TGTGCCAGCAGTGAGGGGGGAGGGTACAATGAGCAGTTCTTC.

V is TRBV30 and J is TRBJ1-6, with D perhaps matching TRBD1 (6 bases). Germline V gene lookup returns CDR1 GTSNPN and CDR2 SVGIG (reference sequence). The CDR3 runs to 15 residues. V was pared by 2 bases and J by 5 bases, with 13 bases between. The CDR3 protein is CAWSTGGADNSPLHF. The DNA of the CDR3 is TGTGCCTGGAGTACGGGGGGGGCGGATAATTCACCCCTCCACTTT.

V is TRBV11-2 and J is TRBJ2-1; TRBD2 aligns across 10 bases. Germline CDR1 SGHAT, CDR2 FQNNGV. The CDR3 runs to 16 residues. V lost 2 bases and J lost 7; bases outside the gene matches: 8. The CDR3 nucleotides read TGTGCCAGCAGCTTAAGCGGGGGGGCCCGACAGAATGAGCAGTTCTTC. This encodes CASSLSGGARQNEQFF.